These 25 T cell receptor beta chains share one sample of origin, sequenced in a study of blood T cell repertoires in COVID-19. The method was immunoSEQ multiplex PCR; TCRdb's version includes in-frame clones alone and lacks a portion of them. This table has roughly 100,000 clones, around 87% appearing once. Sequenced material: peripheral blood. The receptors derive from a man aged 50 or older with active or convalescent COVID-19.

Points on this clone: The identical CDR3 is also encoded by other nucleotide sequences in the sample. V and J are TRBV20-1 and TRBJ2-5, with 12 bases matching TRBD2. Germline V gives CDR1 DFQATT, CDR2 SNEGSKA (reference sequence). The J segment lost 4 bases and the V segment lost 3 bases, leaving 6 bases of the junction unmatched. The CDR3 sequence is 15 residues long. The CDR3 here is CSASLAGGPGETQYF. The CDR3 region has the DNA TGCAGTGCTAGTCTAGCGGGGGGGCCGGGAGAGACCCAGTACTTC.

The genes are TRBV7-9 and TRBJ2-5; D might be TRBD1 (6 bases). Germline-derived CDR1 and CDR2 are SEHNR and FQNEAQ (reference sequence). The CDR3 runs 13 residues. V gave up 5 bases and J gave up 5 bases, with 12 bases separating them. In DNA, the CDR3 is TGTGCCAGCAGCCCACAGGGAAGGGAGACCCAGTACTTC. Amino acid sequence: CASSPQGRETQYF.

The chain couples TRBV18 to TRBJ2-3; the D gene is possibly TRBD1 (5 bases). Germline CDR1 reads KGHSH; CDR2 reads LQKENI. V was clipped by 7 bases and J by 2 bases, with 16 bases between them. The CDR3 consists of 15 residues. The CDR3 nucleotides read TGTGCCAGCTACCTTAGCAGGGTGGCCACAGATACGCAGTATTTT. Amino acids: CASYLSRVATDTQYF.

This clone occurred a few times. This sequence joins TRBV15 and TRBJ2-1; 10 bases are a match to TRBD2. Germline values: CDR1 LNHNV, CDR2 YYDKDF (reference sequence). This CDR3 is built from 16 residues. The V segment lost 0 bases and the J segment 9 bases; nucleotides outside the gene matches: 8. The CDR3 loop reads CATSRDQLAGDAEQFF. As DNA, the CDR3 is TGTGCCACCAGCAGAGATCAGCTAGCGGGGGACGCTGAGCAGTTCTTC.

The V and J genes are TRBV6-4 and TRBJ1-3, with D tentatively TRBD1 (5 bases). Between the trimmed V and J ends, which lost 0 bases and 2 bases, there was a span of 8 bases. CDR1 and CDR2 (germline): MRHNA, SNTAGT. CDR3 length equals 15 residues. CDR3 nucleotide sequence: TGTGCCAGCAGTGACTCGGCAGGGACTGGAAACACCATATATTTT. Translating gives CASSDSAGTGNTIYF.

This chain connects TRBV27 to TRBJ1-1; weak D call: TRBD1 (5 bases). V was clipped by 10 bases and J by 1 base, with 13 bases between them. Germline V CDR1 and CDR2: MNHEY, SMNVEV (reference sequence). This CDR3 contains 13 residues. CDR3 residues: CATSGKGNTEAFF. CDR3 coding DNA: TGTGCCACCTCAGGGAAGGGGAACACTGAAGCTTTCTTT.

The chain recombines TRBV10-3 with TRBJ2-2; 8 bases map to TRBD1. In germline, CDR1 is ENHRY, CDR2 SYGVKD. The CDR3 is 13 residues long. V shed 10 bases, J shed 1 base, and the junction held 2 bases outside the gene matches. CDR3 in DNA: TGTGCCACCGGGACAGGGAACACCGGGGAGCTGTTTTTT. The encoded protein is CATGTGNTGELFF.

The chain joins TRBV18 to TRBJ1-4; the match to TRBD1 covers 9 bases. This CDR3 has 15 residues. The germline CDR1 and CDR2 sequences are KGHSH and LQKENI. V was clipped by 4 bases and J by 5 bases; unmatched bases: 5. The CDR3 DNA reads as TGTGCCAGCTCACTAGATGGGACAGGGAATGAAAAACTGTTTTTT. The encoded protein is CASSLDGTGNEKLFF.

The chain employs TRBV19 and TRBJ1-1; 8 nucleotides line up with TRBD1. The CDR3 is made up of 16 amino acids. From germline, CDR1 is LNHDA and CDR2 SQIVND (reference sequence). V shed 1 base, J shed 5 bases, and the junction held 9 bases outside the gene matches. This CDR3 reads CASSIARSQGGTEAFF. In DNA, the CDR3 is TGTGCCAGTAGTATAGCTCGATCACAGGGGGGAACTGAAGCTTTCTTT.

V is TRBV30 and J is TRBJ1-1, with D perhaps matching TRBD1 (6 bases). The CDR3 runs 13 residues. CDR1 is GTSNPN, CDR2 SVGIG, per germline (reference sequence). V dropped 0 bases and J dropped 7 bases, with 12 bases sitting between them. CDR3 DNA sequence: TGTGCCTGGAGTGTCGGTTTAGGGGGTGAAGCTTTCTTT. As protein: CAWSVGLGGEAFF.

CDR3 loop: CASSGHGADTQYF. The CDR3 coding sequence is TGTGCCAGCAGTGGCCACGGAGCAGATACGCAGTATTTT. This chain uses TRBV6-4 with TRBJ2-3; D unresolved. The CDR3 covers 13 residues. Germline V CDR1 and CDR2: MRHNA, SNTAGT. V shed 4 bases and J shed 4 bases, with 9 bases lying between them.

This chain links TRBV7-8 with TRBJ2-3, with a tentative D call TRBD2 (6 bases). CDR1 is SGHVS, CDR2 FQNEAQ, per germline. The V end lost 5 bases, the J end lost 5 bases, and 11 bases lay between the germline ends. The CDR3 covers 13 residues. The CDR3 DNA follows: TGTGCCAGCAGCGCCGGGACTGGAGATACGCAGTATTTT. This sequence encodes CASSAGTGDTQYF.

This clone was observed a few times. J is TRBJ2-7 and V is TRBV9; 7 bases line up with TRBD1. The CDR3 contains 16 residues. V lost 0 bases and J lost 0; bases outside the gene matches: 6. Germline CDR1 and CDR2: SGDLS and YYNGEE. For the CDR3, the DNA is TGTGCCAGCAGCGTAGGGGGGACAGCCTCCTCCTACGAGCAGTACTTC. Amino acids: CASSVGGTASSYEQYF.

This clone was counted once. J is TRBJ1-1 and V is TRBV12-1; the tabulated D call, TRBD1, remains unverified against the DNA. TRBV12-1 is deemed a pseudogene. The CDR3 is 16 amino acids. CDR3 sequence (DNA): TGTGCCAGCAGCTTGAGGGGGCGCCGGGAATGGACTGAAGCTTTCTTT. The encoded protein is CASSLRGRREWTEAFF.

This rearrangement joins TRBV10-3 to TRBJ1-4; no definite D call. V lost 0 bases and J lost 0, with 8 bases in between. The V gene's germline CDR1 is ENHRY and CDR2 SYGVKD. The CDR3 runs 16 residues. CDR3 DNA: TGTGCCATCAGTGAGTCGAGGGCTACAACTAATGAAAAACTGTTTTTT. Amino acid sequence: CAISESRATTNEKLFF.

The table lists this clone with a count of one. The chain links TRBV28 to TRBJ1-5; tentatively, D is TRBD1 (6 bases). CDR3 length equals 16 residues. Germline V lookup: CDR1 MDHEN, CDR2 SYDVKM. Trimming took 7 bases from V and 5 from J, leaving 21 bases between them. Here the CDR3 reads CASTPGGAYPDQPQHF. CDR3 DNA: TGTGCCAGCACCCCCGGGGGGGCTTATCCCGATCAGCCCCAGCATTTT.

This clone was picked up one time. The J gene is TRBJ1-6, the V gene TRBV28; unclear D gene. The V gene's germline CDR1 is MDHEN and CDR2 SYDVKM. V dropped 3 bases and J dropped 8 bases, with 5 bases sitting between them. The CDR3 extends over 12 amino acids. CDR3 sequence reads: CASSLRDSPLHF. CDR3 nucleotide sequence: TGTGCCAGCAGTTTGAGGGATTCACCCCTCCACTTT.

The gene calls are TRBV2 and TRBJ1-1; 10 bases match TRBD1. With 6 bases clipped from V and 5 bases from J, the junction kept 6 bases outside the gene matches. The CDR3 covers 14 residues. Per germline, CDR1 SNHLY and CDR2 FYNNEI. The CDR3 DNA follows: TGTGCCAGCAGGGCCGGACAGGGGGGGACTGAAGCTTTCTTT. Protein product: CASRAGQGGTEAFF.

V usage is TRBV19 and J usage is TRBJ2-5; D perhaps matches TRBD2 (6 bases). Germline V gives CDR1 LNHDA, CDR2 SQIVND (reference sequence). CDR3 size: 13 residues. Trimming stripped 1 base from V and 5 bases from J, with 8 bases between. DNA for the CDR3: TGTGCCAGTAGTATAGCCCGGGAGGAGACCCAGTACTTC. This encodes CASSIAREETQYF. Based on the CDR3 plus reference TRBV19 and TRBJ2-5, the full variable domain is DGGITQSPKYLFRKEGQNVTLSCEQNLNHDAMYWYRQDPGQGLRLIYYSQIVNDFQKGDIAEGYSVSREKKESFPLTVTSAQKNPTAFYLCASSIAREETQYFGPGTRLLVL.

The chain is built from TRBV5-6 and TRBJ1-1; no firm D call. The germline CDR1 and CDR2 sequences are SGHDT and YYEEEE. Trimming left V 7 bases short and J 4 bases short, with 8 bases between. CDR3 size: 11 residues. The chain's CDR3 is CASSRGTEAFF. The CDR3 DNA follows: TGTGCCAGCTCCCGAGGCACTGAAGCTTTCTTT.

This clone was picked up a small number of times. Other nucleotide sequences in the sample specify the same CDR3. The CDR3 sequence is CASSWDSSNTGELFF. CDR3 nucleotides: TGCGCCAGCAGCTGGGACAGCTCGAACACCGGGGAGCTGTTTTTT. The chain recombines TRBV5-1 with TRBJ2-2; 7 positions agree with TRBD1. V dropped 3 bases and J dropped 0; count of bases not matched to a gene: 2. Germline V lookup: CDR1 SGHRS, CDR2 YFSETQ. The CDR3 is 15 amino acids. Full variable domain (rest looked up from reference TRBV5-1 and TRBJ2-2): KAGVTQTPRYLIKTRGQQVTLSCSPISGHRSVSWYQQTPGQGLQFLFEYFSETQRNKGNFPGRFSGRQFSNSRSEMNVSTLELGDSALYLCASSWDSSNTGELFFGEGSRLTVL.

The rearrangement joins TRBV7-2 to TRBJ2-3; tentatively, D is TRBD2 (6 bases). The CDR3 is made up of 16 amino acids. V dropped 5 bases and J dropped 0 bases, with 15 bases sitting between them. Germline values: CDR1 SGHTA, CDR2 FQGNSA. CDR3 DNA: TGTGCCAGCAGCCGCCTTAGCGGTGCAAGCACAGATACGCAGTATTTT. As protein: CASSRLSGASTDTQYF.

The chain has TRBV2 and TRBJ1-2, with 9 bases fitting TRBD1. The CDR3 is 16 residues long. V was pared by 2 bases and J by 0 bases, with 4 bases of the junction left unmatched. CDR1 is SNHLY and CDR2 is FYNNEI in the germline V gene. The CDR3 DNA reads as TGTGCCAGCAGTGAAACGGGACAGGGCTCTAACTATGGCTACACCTTC. Amino acid sequence: CASSETGQGSNYGYTF.

The sample holds one count of this clone. V gene TRBV28 combines with J gene TRBJ2-1; D possibly corresponds to TRBD2 (6 bases). This CDR3 has 13 residues. Per the germline V gene, CDR1 is MDHEN and CDR2 is SYDVKM. Trimming removed 8 bases at V and 7 bases at J, with 15 bases between. CDR3 DNA sequence: TGTGCCAGCTGCCGGGGGAACGCTAATGAGCAGTTCTTC. Amino acids: CASCRGNANEQFF.

V usage is TRBV10-2 and J usage is TRBJ1-5, with a weak D call TRBD1 (5 bases). The V end lost 9 bases, the J end lost 2 bases, and 11 bases lay between the germline ends. Germline V gives CDR1 WSHSY, CDR2 SAAADI. The CDR3 contains 13 residues. CDR3: CASRGLRNQPQHF. CDR3 DNA sequence: TGCGCCAGTAGGGGACTGCGCAATCAGCCCCAGCATTTT.